This section outlines one T cell receptor beta chain sequence together with its context. No antigen is known for it. Germline CDR1 and CDR2: SGHRS and YFSETQ. The CDR3 runs to 12 residues. Germline trimming cut 4 bases from V and 5 bases from J; bases unmatched to any gene: 2. This sample is drawn from a study of T cell responses to AZD1222 COVID-19 vaccine. The overall study: Timing groups of about 4 and about 12 weeks for second doses were pooled.

Findings and limits, study-wide: Every sample of the repertoires postdated the peak T cell response. Donors were largely white British and mainly female; clonal diversity was possibly underestimated. CD4 TCRs associated with vaccination spanned spike, dominating at 160-218 and 743-854.

Here immunoSEQ multiplex PCR was the method, and the copy in TCRdb shows in-frame clones only, minus some. The sample carries about 72,000 clones, more than 80% recorded once. The specimen comprised peripheral blood, sampled on day 0 of AZD1222 vaccination. This TCR came from an adult in good health. The J gene is TRBJ2-5, the V gene TRBV5-1; 7 nucleotides match TRBD2. CDR3 sequence (DNA): TGCGCCAGCAGCGCGGGGGAGGAGACCCAGTACTTC. As protein: CASSAGEETQYF.